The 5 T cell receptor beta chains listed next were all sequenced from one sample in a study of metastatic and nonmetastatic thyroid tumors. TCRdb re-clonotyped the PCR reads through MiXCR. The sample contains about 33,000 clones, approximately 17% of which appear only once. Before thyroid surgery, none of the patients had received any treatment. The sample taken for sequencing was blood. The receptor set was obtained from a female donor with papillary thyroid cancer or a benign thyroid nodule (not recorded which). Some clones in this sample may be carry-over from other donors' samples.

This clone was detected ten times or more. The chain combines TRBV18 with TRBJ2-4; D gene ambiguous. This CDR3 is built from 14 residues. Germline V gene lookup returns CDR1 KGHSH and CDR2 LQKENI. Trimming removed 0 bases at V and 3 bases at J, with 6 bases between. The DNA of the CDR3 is TGTGCCAGCTCACCACCGGCTAGCAAAAACATTCAGTACTTC. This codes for CASSPPASKNIQYF.

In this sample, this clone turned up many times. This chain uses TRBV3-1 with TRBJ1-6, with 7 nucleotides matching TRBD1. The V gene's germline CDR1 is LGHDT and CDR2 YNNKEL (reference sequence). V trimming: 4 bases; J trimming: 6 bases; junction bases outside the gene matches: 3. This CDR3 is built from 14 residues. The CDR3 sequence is CASSPGTANSPLHF. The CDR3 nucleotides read TGTGCCAGCAGCCCCGGGACAGCTAATTCACCCCTCCACTTT.

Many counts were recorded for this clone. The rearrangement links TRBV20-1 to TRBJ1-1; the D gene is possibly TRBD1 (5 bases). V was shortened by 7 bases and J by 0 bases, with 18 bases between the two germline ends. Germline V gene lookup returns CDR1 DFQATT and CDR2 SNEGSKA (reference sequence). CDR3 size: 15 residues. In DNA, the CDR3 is TGCAGTGTTCCAGATTGGGACCTAATGAACACTGAAGCTTTCTTT. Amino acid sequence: CSVPDWDLMNTEAFF.

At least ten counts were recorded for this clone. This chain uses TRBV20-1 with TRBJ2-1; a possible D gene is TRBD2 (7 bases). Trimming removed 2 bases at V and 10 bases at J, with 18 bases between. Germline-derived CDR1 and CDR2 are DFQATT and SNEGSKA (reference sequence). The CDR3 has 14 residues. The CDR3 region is CSARFLVGGQEQFF. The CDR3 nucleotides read TGCAGTGCTAGATTTTTAGTGGGGGGGCAAGAGCAGTTCTTC.

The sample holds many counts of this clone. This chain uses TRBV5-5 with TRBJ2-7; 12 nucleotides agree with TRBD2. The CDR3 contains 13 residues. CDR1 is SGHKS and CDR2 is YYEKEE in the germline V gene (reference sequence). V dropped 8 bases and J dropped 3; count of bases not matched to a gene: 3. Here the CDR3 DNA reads TGTGCCAGTTCGGGACTAGCGGGCTACGAGCAGTACTTC. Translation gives CASSGLAGYEQYF.